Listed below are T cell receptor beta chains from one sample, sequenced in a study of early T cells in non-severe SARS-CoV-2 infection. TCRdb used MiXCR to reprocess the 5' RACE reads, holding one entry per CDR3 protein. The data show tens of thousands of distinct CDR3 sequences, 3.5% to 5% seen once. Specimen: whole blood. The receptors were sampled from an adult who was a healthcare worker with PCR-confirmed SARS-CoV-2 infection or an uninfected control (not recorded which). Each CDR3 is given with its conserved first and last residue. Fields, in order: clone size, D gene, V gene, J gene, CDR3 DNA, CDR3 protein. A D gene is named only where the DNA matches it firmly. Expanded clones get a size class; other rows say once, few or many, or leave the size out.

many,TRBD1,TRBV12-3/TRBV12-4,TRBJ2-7,TGTGCCAGCAGTCCCGGACAGGGCTACGAGCAGTACTTC,CASSPGQGYEQYF
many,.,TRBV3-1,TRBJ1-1,TGTGCCCCCCACCCGGCAGGCGTATGGAACACTGAAGCTTTCTTT,CAPHPAGVWNTEAFF
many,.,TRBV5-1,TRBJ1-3,TGCGCCAGCAGCTTGGACCCAGGGGGAAACACCATATATTTT,CASSLDPGGNTIYF
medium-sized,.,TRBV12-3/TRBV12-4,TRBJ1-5,TGTGCCAGCAGGACCACCGACATTCAGCCCCAGCATTTT,CASRTTDIQPQHF
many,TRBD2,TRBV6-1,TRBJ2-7,TGTGCCAGCAGTGAAAGGAGTAGCGGGGGCCAGGACGAGCAGTACTTC,CASSERSSGGQDEQYF
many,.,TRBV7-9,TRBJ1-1,TGTGCCAGCAGCTTAGTTCAAGTAGGAGGAATGGAAGCTTTCTTT,CASSLVQVGGMEAFF
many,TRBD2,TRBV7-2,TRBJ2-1,TGTGCCAGCAGCCTACACTTCGGGGGGAGAGCTGAGCAGTTCTTC,CASSLHFGGRAEQFF
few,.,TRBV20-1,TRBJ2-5,TGCAGTGCTAAGAGGGCGGGAGAGACCCAGTACTTC,CSAKRAGETQYF
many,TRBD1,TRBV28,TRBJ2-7,TGTGCCACCGACCCGCCGGGACAGAAGCACGAGCAGTACTTC,CATDPPGQKHEQYF
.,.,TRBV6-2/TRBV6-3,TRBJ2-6,TGTGCCAGCACCACCCGGCGGGACTCTTCTCGTGTAGGGGCCAACGTCCTGACTTTC,CASTTRRDSSRVGANVLTF
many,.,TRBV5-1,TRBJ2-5,TGCGCCAGCAGCTCGACACCCCAAGAGACCCAGTACTTC,CASSSTPQETQYF
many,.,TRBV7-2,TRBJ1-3,TGTGCCAGCAGCCTGCAGGGGTGGATAGACACCATATATTTT,CASSLQGWIDTIYF
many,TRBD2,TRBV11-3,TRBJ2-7,TGTGCCAGCAGCCCAGCGGGAGACCAAACCTACGAGCAGTACTTC,CASSPAGDQTYEQYF
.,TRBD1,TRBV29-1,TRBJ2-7,TGCAGCGTTGAAGATCGGGCAGGGGGCTCCTACGAGCAGTACTTC,CSVEDRAGGSYEQYF
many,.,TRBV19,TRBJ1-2,TGTGCCAGTAGTCCGGAACGGGGGGCGTTCGCGGACTATGGCTACACCTTC,CASSPERGAFADYGYTF
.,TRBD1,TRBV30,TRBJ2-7,TGTGCCTGGAGTGTACAGGGGAGCAGCGAGCAGTACTTC,CAWSVQGSSEQYF
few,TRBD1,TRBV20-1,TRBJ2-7,TGCAGTGCTAGGATTGGGGGGACAGGCTACGAGCAGTACTTC,CSARIGGTGYEQYF
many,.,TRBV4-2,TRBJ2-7,TGTGCCAGCAGCCAAGATCAGCAGGACGAGCAGTACTTC,CASSQDQQDEQYF
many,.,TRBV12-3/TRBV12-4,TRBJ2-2,TGTGCCAGCAGTCCCGTTCTTGGCACCGGGGAGCTGTTTTTT,CASSPVLGTGELFF
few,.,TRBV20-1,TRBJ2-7,TGCAGTGCTAGCCAGGGAGCCTACGAGCAGTACTTC,CSASQGAYEQYF
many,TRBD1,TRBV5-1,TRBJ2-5,TGCGCCAGCAGCGTAAAGCCGATGACAGGGCCCGAGACCCAGTACTTC,CASSVKPMTGPETQYF
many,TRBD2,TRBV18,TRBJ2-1,TGTGCCAGCTCACACCGAAGCGGGACTAGCCCTCCTGAGCAGTTCTTC,CASSHRSGTSPPEQFF
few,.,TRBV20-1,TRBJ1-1,TGCAGTGCTAGCTCAGGGCGAACCGGAGGAACTGAAGCTTTCTTT,CSASSGRTGGTEAFF
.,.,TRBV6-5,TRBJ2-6,TGTGCCAGCAGTTATACCACTGGCTGGAGGAGTGGGGCCAACGTCCTGACTTTC,CASSYTTGWRSGANVLTF
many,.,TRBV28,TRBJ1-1,TGTGCCAGCAGTTTATCTCGGTACCCCCCTGAAGCTTTCTTT,CASSLSRYPPEAFF
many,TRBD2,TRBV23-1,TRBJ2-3,TGCGCCAGCAGGCCTAGGGGACTAGTTGCAGATACGCAGTATTTT,CASRPRGLVADTQYF
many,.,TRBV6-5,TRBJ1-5,TGTGCCAGCAGCCCCATTGGGGAGGATCAGCCCCAGCATTTT,CASSPIGEDQPQHF
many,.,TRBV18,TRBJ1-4,TGTGCCAGCTCACCGGGTGGCTTGAGTGAAAAACTGTTTTTT,CASSPGGLSEKLFF
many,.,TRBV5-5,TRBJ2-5,TGTGCCAGCAGCTTAGCACAGCTACAAGAGACCCAGTACTTC,CASSLAQLQETQYF
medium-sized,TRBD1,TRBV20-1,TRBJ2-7,TGCAGTGCGAACCCCGGGACAGACGCCTACGAGCAGTACTTC,CSANPGTDAYEQYF
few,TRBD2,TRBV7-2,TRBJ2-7,TGTGCCAGCAGCTTAGTGTCCATAGCGGGGGGCACCTACGAGCAGTACTTC,CASSLVSIAGGTYEQYF
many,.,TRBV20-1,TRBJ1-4,TGCAGTGCTAGTTTCCAGGCTAAACTGTTTTTT,CSASFQAKLFF
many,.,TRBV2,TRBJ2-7,TGTGCCAGCAGTTCCCCTTTGAGGACCTACGAGCAGTACTTC,CASSSPLRTYEQYF
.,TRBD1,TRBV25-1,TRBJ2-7,TGTGCCAGCAGTGAATCTGACAGGGAATTCATCGAGCAGTACTTC,CASSESDREFIEQYF
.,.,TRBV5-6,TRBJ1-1,TGTGCCAGCCAGGGGAATATGAACACTGAAGCTTTCTTT,CASQGNMNTEAFF
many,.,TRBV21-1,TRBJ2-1,TGTGCCAGCTCGAACGTCCCCTACAATGAGCAGTTCTTC,CASSNVPYNEQFF
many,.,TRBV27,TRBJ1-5,TGTGCCACTAGACCCGCGGGCAATCAGCCCCAGCATTTT,CATRPAGNQPQHF
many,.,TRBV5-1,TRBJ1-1,TGCGCCAGCAGCTTAAGGTCAGGGCCCACTGAAGCTTTCTTT,CASSLRSGPTEAFF
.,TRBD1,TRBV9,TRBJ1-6,TGTGCCAGCAGCGAAGGGACAGGGATTTCACCCCTCCACTTT,CASSEGTGISPLHF
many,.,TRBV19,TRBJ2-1,TGTGCCAGTAGTGTCATAGCACAGGTTGGGGGTGAGCAGTTCTTC,CASSVIAQVGGEQFF
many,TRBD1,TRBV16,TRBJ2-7,TGTGCCAGCAGCCCATCGGGACAGATCTACGAGCAGTACTTC,CASSPSGQIYEQYF
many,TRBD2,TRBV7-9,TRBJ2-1,TGTGCCAGCAGCTTAAGAAGCGGGGGGTACAATGAGCAGTTCTTC,CASSLRSGGYNEQFF
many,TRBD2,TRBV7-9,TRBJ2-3,TGTGCCAGCAGCCCGCGACTAGCGGTGCAGTATTTT,CASSPRLAVQYF